One and the same sample provided the 6 T cell receptor beta chains below, sequenced in a study of blood T cell repertoires in COVID-19. Using immunoSEQ multiplex PCR, the repertoire was profiled, and TCRdb retains in-frame clones only, with some absent. The table lists around 260,000 clones, roughly 84% of them singletons. Sequencing input: peripheral blood. The receptors originated from a person aged 70 to 85 with COVID-19, enrolled during active disease.

The V and J genes are TRBV3-1 (or the pseudogene TRBV3-2) and TRBJ2-1, with a tentative D call TRBD1 (5 bases). Trimming took 0 bases from V and 7 from J, leaving 13 bases between them. The germline gives CDR1 LGHDT, CDR2 YNNKEL (reference sequence). The CDR3 covers 15 residues. The CDR3 reads CASSQDNRFGNEQFF. The CDR3 nucleotides read TGTGCCAGCAGCCAAGATAACAGGTTTGGGAATGAGCAGTTCTTC.

In the case of this clone: At one boundary the junction diverges from the germline segment, which might be a read error. The V call is TRBV2, the J call TRBJ1-5; D may be TRBD1 (6 bases). Germline CDR1 and CDR2: SNHLY and FYNNEI. The CDR3 has 13 residues. The CDR3 is CASCDRITQPQHF. CDR3 DNA sequence: TGTGCCAGCTGTGACAGGATCACTCAGCCCCAGCATTTT.

The V call is TRBV5-8, the J call TRBJ1-5; no firm D call. CDR3 size: 12 residues. Germline CDR1 is SGHTS and CDR2 is YDEGEE. V lost 1 base, J lost 4 bases, and 3 bases lay in between. For the CDR3, the DNA is TGTGCCAGCAGCTTGTCGAATCAGCCCCAGCATTTT. It is translated as CASSLSNQPQHF.

The chain combines TRBV4-2 with TRBJ1-2; 7 bases line up with TRBD1. This CDR3 comprises 16 residues. Trimming cost V 0 bases and J 5 bases; bases outside gene matches: 9. CDR1 and CDR2 from the germline V gene are LGHNA and YNFKEQ. CDR3: CASSQDSNGQEYGYTF. The CDR3, as DNA: TGTGCCAGCAGCCAAGATTCGAACGGACAGGAATATGGCTACACCTTC.

The chain employs TRBV27 and TRBJ1-2; D gene uncertain. V was trimmed by 3 bases and J by 8 bases, leaving 10 bases between them. Germline V gene lookup returns CDR1 MNHEY and CDR2 SMNVEV (reference sequence). The CDR3 loop spans 12 amino acids. The CDR3 here is CASSLGRPGYTF. The CDR3 DNA is TGTGCCAGCAGTTTGGGGAGGCCAGGCTACACCTTC.

This clone was found once. The CDR3 protein is CASSRGQTNSPLHF. As DNA, the CDR3 is TGTGCCAGCAGCCGAGGACAGACTAATTCACCCCTCCACTTT. The chain employs TRBV7-9 and TRBJ1-6; possible D gene TRBD1, 6 bases. CDR3 length equals 14 residues. The germline gives CDR1 SEHNR, CDR2 FQNEAQ (reference sequence). Deletions cut 5 bases from V and 6 bases from J, with 11 bases between.